The 20 T cell receptor beta chains listed next were all sequenced from one sample in a study of T cell responses to AZD1222 COVID-19 vaccine. The assay was immunoSEQ multiplex PCR, and TCRdb's table has in-frame clones only and misses some. This sample has 150,000 to 200,000 clones, with 90% to 95% found just once. The sequences come from peripheral blood, collected on day 0 of AZD1222 vaccination. These receptors all stem from an adult in good health.

J is TRBJ1-2 and V is TRBV5-3, with TRBD1 matching 10 bases. TRBV5-3 is an ORF, and what it does is uncertain. The length of the CDR3 is 18 residues. V was clipped by 2 bases and J by 0 bases; unmatched bases: 10. The CDR3 coding sequence is TGTGCCAGAAGCTTTACAAGGGACAGGGGATACCCTAACTATGGCTACACCTTC. This encodes CARSFTRDRGYPNYGYTF.

The rearrangement uses TRBV28 and TRBJ1-4; no clear D. Germline assignment: CDR1 MDHEN and CDR2 SYDVKM. Trimming stripped 7 bases from V and 4 bases from J, with 16 bases between. CDR3 length: 15 amino acids. The CDR3 protein is CASTRTGVRNEKLFF. The CDR3 region has the DNA TGTGCCAGCACCCGAACCGGTGTCCGTAATGAAAAACTGTTTTTT.

The chain is built from TRBV29-1 and TRBJ1-5, with a possible D match to TRBD1 (5 bases). V gave up 3 bases and J gave up 3 bases, with 9 bases separating them. Per the germline V gene, CDR1 is SQVTM and CDR2 is ANQGSEA. The CDR3 loop spans 13 amino acids. CDR3 amino acids: CSVDQGVNQPQHF. DNA of the CDR3: TGCAGCGTTGATCAGGGAGTCAATCAGCCCCAGCATTTT.

The genes are TRBV30 and TRBJ2-3, with D possibly TRBD2 on 6 matching bases. The CDR3 extends over 15 amino acids. With 5 bases removed from V and 4 bases from J, the gap between germline ends came to 19 bases. Germline CDR1 and CDR2: GTSNPN and SVGIG (reference sequence). The CDR3 here is CAWAPTWGGSDTQYF. For the CDR3, the DNA is TGTGCCTGGGCACCTACTTGGGGAGGTTCAGATACGCAGTATTTT.

This chain links TRBV15 with TRBJ2-2; D not certain. CDR3 size: 16 residues. From germline, CDR1 is LNHNV and CDR2 YYDKDF (reference sequence). Between the trimmed V and J ends, which lost 2 bases and 1 base, there was a span of 11 bases. CDR3 region: CATSRSSIRNTGELFF. Written as DNA, the CDR3 is TGTGCCACCAGCAGATCTTCCATCAGGAACACCGGGGAGCTGTTTTTT.

The J gene is TRBJ1-5, the V gene TRBV2; D is ambiguous. Germline V CDR1 and CDR2: SNHLY, FYNNEI. The CDR3 length is 12 residues. V lost 6 bases and J 4 bases, leaving 7 bases between the germline ends. DNA of the CDR3: TGTGCCAGCAGAAGGGAAAATCAGCCCCAGCATTTT. Protein product: CASRRENQPQHF.

V and J are TRBV5-6 and TRBJ1-5, with 7 nucleotides matching TRBD1. Germline trimming cut 3 bases from V and 5 bases from J; bases unmatched to any gene: 2. This CDR3 has 13 amino acids. Looked up from germline, CDR1 is SGHDT and CDR2 is YYEEEE. The CDR3 nucleotides read TGTGCCAGCAGCTCCGACAGGGATCAGCCCCAGCATTTT. Encoded protein: CASSSDRDQPQHF.

This rearrangement joins TRBV5-1 to TRBJ2-7, with D perhaps TRBD2 (6 bases). The germline gives CDR1 SGHRS, CDR2 YFSETQ. V lost 0 bases and J lost 4, with 11 bases in between. There are 14 residues in the CDR3. CDR3 in amino acids: CASSLEQAGYEQYF. In nucleotides, the CDR3 is TGCGCCAGCAGCTTGGAACAGGCGGGGTACGAGCAGTACTTC. The entire variable domain, with the rest obtained from reference TRBV5-1 and TRBJ2-7, is as follows: KAGVTQTPRYLIKTRGQQVTLSCSPISGHRSVSWYQQTPGQGLQFLFEYFSETQRNKGNFPGRFSGRQFSNSRSEMNVSTLELGDSALYLCASSLEQAGYEQYFGPGTRLTVT.

The chain links TRBV30 to TRBJ1-1; no firm D call. V shed 4 bases and J shed 1 base, with 10 bases lying between them. The germline CDR1 and CDR2 sequences are GTSNPN and SVGIG (reference sequence). CDR3 length equals 13 residues. CDR3 in amino acids: CAWTSDSNTEAFF. CDR3 in DNA: TGTGCCTGGACCTCGGACTCGAACACTGAAGCTTTCTTT.

The gene calls are TRBV2 and TRBJ2-1; TRBD1 agrees at 9 bases. Germline assignment: CDR1 SNHLY and CDR2 FYNNEI. The trim removed 6 bases at V and 0 bases at J, leaving 9 bases unmatched. This CDR3 is 17 amino acids long. Written as DNA, the CDR3 is TGTGCCAGCAGCCCCGGGACAGGGAAAGACTCCTACAATGAGCAGTTCTTC. It translates to CASSPGTGKDSYNEQFF.

V gene TRBV13 combines with J gene TRBJ2-7, with 9 bases aligning to TRBD2. This CDR3 has 15 residues. After removal of 5 bases from V and 2 bases from J, the junction contained 7 bases not matched to a gene. Germline-derived CDR1 and CDR2 are PRHDT and FYEKMQ (reference sequence). The CDR3 DNA reads as TGTGCCAGCAGCCCCGTTCTAGCGGGAACCTACGAGCAGTACTTC. Protein sequence: CASSPVLAGTYEQYF. Filled out from reference TRBV13 and TRBJ2-7, the complete variable domain reads AAGVIQSPRHLIKEKRETATLKCYPIPRHDTVYWYQQGPGQDPQFLISFYEKMQSDKGSIPDRFSAQQFSDYHSELNMSSLELGDSALYFCASSPVLAGTYEQYFGPGTRLTVT.

CDR3 sequence reads: CASSRYSTQNNEQFF. The CDR3 nucleotides read TGTGCCAGCAGCCGCTACTCGACCCAGAACAATGAGCAGTTCTTC. This chain links TRBV14 with TRBJ2-1; D call uncertain. The CDR3 loop spans 15 amino acids. Germline V gives CDR1 SGHDN, CDR2 FVKESK. Trimming left V 4 bases short and J 5 bases short, with 15 bases between.

This clone has just a few counts. The chain links TRBV28 to TRBJ1-2, with 7 bases fitting TRBD1. Germline V gives CDR1 MDHEN, CDR2 SYDVKM. This CDR3 has 12 amino acids. With 3 bases clipped from V and 13 bases from J, the junction kept 8 bases outside the gene matches. CDR3 nucleotides: TGTGCCAGCAGTTTTCTGGAGACAGGGAGCACCTTC. Translating gives CASSFLETGSTF.

V gene TRBV11-2 combines with J gene TRBJ1-3, with a possible D match to TRBD1 (5 bases). The CDR3 loop spans 14 amino acids. Trimming removed 5 bases from V and 4 bases from J, with 12 bases in between. CDR1 is SGHAT and CDR2 is FQNNGV in the germline V gene. This CDR3 reads CASSPQAEGNTIYF. In DNA, the CDR3 is TGTGCCAGCAGCCCACAGGCTGAGGGAAACACCATATATTTT.

The rearrangement joins TRBV9 to TRBJ1-2, with no clear D. The CDR3 runs to 16 residues. Trimming stripped 2 bases from V and 1 base from J, with 15 bases between. Germline V gene data show CDR1 as SGDLS and CDR2 as YYNGEE. Here the CDR3 DNA reads TGTGCCAGCAGCGTCGTGGCCGCAGAAGGTAACTATGGCTACACCTTC. Its protein is CASSVVAAEGNYGYTF. Combining the CDR3 with reference TRBV9 and TRBJ1-2 gives the whole variable domain DSGVTQTPKHLITATGQRVTLRCSPRSGDLSVYWYQQSLDQGLQFLIQYYNGEERAKGNILERFSAQQFPDLHSELNLSSLELGDSALYFCASSVVAAEGNYGYTFGSGTRLTVV.

The rearrangement links TRBV4-3 to TRBJ2-7; 13 bases agree with TRBD2. Germline CDR1 LGHNA, CDR2 YSLEER. The CDR3 covers 16 residues. V lost 0 bases, J lost 9 bases, and 8 bases stayed unmatched. The CDR3 region is CASSQDWTSGSSGQYF. CDR3 DNA: TGCGCCAGCAGCCAAGATTGGACTAGCGGGAGTTCTGGGCAGTACTTC.

V usage is TRBV7-8 and J usage is TRBJ1-3, with D maybe TRBD1 (5 bases). The germline V gene has CDR1 SGHVS and CDR2 FQNEAQ. Trimming cost V 4 bases and J 0 bases, with 19 bases left between them. The CDR3 contains 18 residues. The CDR3 sequence is CASSYNPLGDFSGNTIYF. The CDR3 bases are TGTGCCAGCAGCTATAATCCCCTGGGGGACTTCTCTGGAAACACCATATATTTT.

The chain joins TRBV28 to TRBJ1-2; 9 bases agree with TRBD1. From germline, CDR1 is MDHEN and CDR2 SYDVKM. The ends lost 3 bases at V and 1 base at J; junction bases unmatched: 3. CDR3 length: 15 amino acids. The CDR3 region is CASSFSGQGNYGYTF. In DNA form, the CDR3 reads TGTGCCAGCAGTTTCTCGGGACAGGGTAACTATGGCTACACCTTC.

The CDR3 sequence: CASSLDRGGFYEQYF. The CDR3 nucleotides are TGTGCCAGCAGTTTAGACAGGGGGGGATTCTACGAGCAGTACTTC. The chain recombines TRBV28 with TRBJ2-7; 9 bases agree with TRBD1. CDR1 is MDHEN and CDR2 is SYDVKM in the germline V gene. The CDR3 is made up of 15 amino acids. V lost 2 bases and J lost 3; bases outside the gene matches: 5.

The table lists this clone with a count of one. The rearrangement links TRBV28 to TRBJ1-6; 8 nucleotides line up with TRBD1. V lost 3 bases and J lost 1; bases outside the gene matches: 2. The CDR3 loop spans 16 amino acids. CDR1 is MDHEN and CDR2 is SYDVKM in the germline V gene. CDR3 protein: CASSFRQGSYNSPLHF. The CDR3 nucleotides read TGTGCCAGCAGTTTCAGACAGGGGTCCTATAATTCACCCCTCCACTTT.